The clone carrying this T cell receptor beta chain turned up a few times. Its matching antigen is unknown. They built TCR cDNA with 5'RACE template switching, a step that put in a universal primer site and UMIs. TCRdb re-called the 5' RACE reads with MiXCR, one entry per CDR3 protein. The sample has approximately 70,000 distinct CDR3 sequences, around 7% seen once. The data were taken from a study of T cells after yellow fever vaccination. Findings and limits, study-wide: Subsequent to the booster, the majority of primary-vaccination clones reappeared (roughly 97% CD4, approximately 85% CD8). Abundant bulk-population clonotypes could contaminate the FACS-sorted repertoires. Researchers noted that a small share of clonotypes showed up in both CD4 and CD8 compartments.

V lost 3 bases, J lost 6 bases, and 6 bases stayed unmatched. The length of the CDR3 is 13 residues. Looked up from germline, CDR1 is SQVTM and CDR2 is ANQGSEA. J is TRBJ2-3 and V is TRBV29-1; 7 nucleotides agree with TRBD2. This receptor was taken from a man aged 18 to 29 who received the YFV17D yellow fever vaccine. This specimen consisted of CD8+ T cells sorted from PBMCs, obtained around 45 days after the first yellow fever vaccination. The CDR3 loop is CSVETSHPDTQYF. CDR3 in DNA: TGCAGCGTTGAGACTAGCCACCCGGATACGCAGTATTTT.